This TCR beta chain was found in a study of PD-1 blockade in classical Hodgkin lymphoma. Repertoires were generated with immunoSEQ multiplex PCR, while TCRdb's copy carries only in-frame clones and drops some. The top ten hold 1% to 1.5% of the sample, which has 25,000 to 35,000 clones, 88% seen once. As to time point: newly diagnosed, previously untreated cHL patient sample. CD4+ T cells were purified from thawed PBMCs by magnetic negative selection. This clonotype originated in a human donor with classical Hodgkin lymphoma. Source material: CD4+ T cells from blood.

The CDR3 bases are TGTGCCAGCACCGTAGCGGGAAGCTCCTACAATGAGCAGTTCTTC. Translating it yields CASTVAGSSYNEQFF. The chain has TRBV7-3 and TRBJ2-1; 8 positions match TRBD2. In germline, CDR1 is SGHTA, CDR2 FQGTGA. The CDR3 sequence is 15 residues long. J was trimmed by 0 bases and V by 7 bases; bases with no gene match: 5.